These T cell receptor beta chains were read from a single sample in a study of radiotherapy plus CTLA-4 blockade in lung cancer. The protocol was immunoSEQ multiplex PCR, while the TCRdb copy is restricted to in-frame clones and leaves out a portion. The data contain tens of thousands of clones, about 87% of them singletons. This sample comprised peripheral blood, obtained from a patient treated with radiotherapy plus ipilimumab. These receptors were collected from a human donor with non-small cell lung cancer that progressed on radiotherapy plus ipilimumab. The CDR3 runs from the conserved cysteine through the conserved F or W. A D gene is named only where the DNA matches it firmly. Size tells how often a clone was seen (once, few, many) or the class of an expanded clone, and some rows leave it out.

clone size	J gene	V gene	D gene	CDR3 length	CDR3 DNA	CDR3 protein
NA	TRBJ2-5	TRBV5-4	TRBD1	16	TGTGCCAGCAGCCCGCAGACAGGGGACTCCCAAGAGACCCAGTACTTC	CASSPQTGDSQETQYF
NA	TRBJ2-1	TRBV6-5	TRBD2	14	TGTGCCAGCCGCCTTCCGGGGGAGGGCTATGAGCAGTTCTTC	CASRLPGEGYEQFF
once	TRBJ2-5	TRBV14	TRBD2	15	TGTGCCAGCAGCCAAGCTGCGGGAGGGCGTGAGACCCAGTACTTC	CASSQAAGGRETQYF
few	TRBJ2-2	TRBV9	NA	15	TGTGCCAGCAGTGCCGGGGGACCCTACACCGGGGAGCTGTTTTTT	CASSAGGPYTGELFF
NA	TRBJ1-6	TRBV9	NA	12	TGTGCCAGCAGCGTAGGGGTCTCACCCCTCCACTTT	CASSVGVSPLHF
NA	TRBJ2-7	TRBV6-6	TRBD1	15	TGTGCCAGCAGTTACGGGACAGGGGCTAGGTACGAGCAGTACTTC	CASSYGTGARYEQYF
NA	TRBJ1-2	TRBV7-8	NA	13	TGTGCCAGCAGCTTAGGGCAGGGACTCCACTACACCTTC	CASSLGQGLHYTF
NA	TRBJ2-1	TRBV5-4	NA	16	TGTGCCAGCAGCTCTGCCGGGACTCGCGCATACAATGAGCAGTTCTTC	CASSSAGTRAYNEQFF
NA	TRBJ2-7	TRBV5-1	NA	13	TGCGCCAGCAGCTTGGAAACTGGTTACGAGCAGTACTTC	CASSLETGYEQYF
NA	TRBJ1-1	TRBV6-1	TRBD1	15	TGTGCCAGCAGTTCCCTATTGACAGGGGAGACTGAAGCTTTCTTT	CASSSLLTGETEAFF
NA	TRBJ1-3	TRBV4-3	NA	18	TGCGCCAGCAGCCAATCAATTCCGGGACCGAACTCTGGAAACACCATATATTTT	CASSQSIPGPNSGNTIYF
few	TRBJ1-3	TRBV7-8	NA	14	TGTGCCAGCAGCCGTCAGTCCTCTGGAAACACCATATATTTT	CASSRQSSGNTIYF
once	TRBJ2-1	TRBV7-6	TRBD1	15	TGTGCCAGCAGCTTAGGACAGGGGTCGTACAATGAGCAGTTCTTC	CASSLGQGSYNEQFF
NA	TRBJ1-2	TRBV6-6	NA	10	TGTGCCAGCGGATCGTATGGCTACACCTTC	CASGSYGYTF
NA	TRBJ1-5	TRBV19	NA	14	TGTGCCAGTAAAAGGGAAAGGGGCAATCAGCCCCAGCATTTT	CASKRERGNQPQHF
once	TRBJ1-2	TRBV7-9	NA	13	TGTGCCAGCAGCAGGGACACGAACTATGGCTACACCTTC	CASSRDTNYGYTF
NA	TRBJ2-7	TRBV5-1	TRBD1	17	TGCGCCAGCAGCTTAACCGGGACAGGGCTTAAGTGGAACGAGCAGTACTTC	CASSLTGTGLKWNEQYF
once	TRBJ2-1	TRBV7-9	TRBD2	18	TGTGCCAGCAGCTTAGCCCATACTAGCGGACCCTCCTACAATGAGCAGTTCTTC	CASSLAHTSGPSYNEQFF
NA	TRBJ2-5	TRBV7-2	TRBD2	18	TGTGCCAGCAGCCCCCTTAGGGCTAGCGGGAGTTTCCAAGAGACCCAGTACTTC	CASSPLRASGSFQETQYF
NA	TRBJ2-5	TRBV5-4	TRBD2	15	TGTGCCACCAGGACTAGCGGGGCCGCGGGGGAGACCCAGTACTTC	CATRTSGAAGETQYF
NA	TRBJ2-2	TRBV5-1	NA	12	TGCGCCAGCAGGGACAGTCACGGGGAGCTGTTTTTT	CASRDSHGELFF
NA	TRBJ2-7	TRBV2	NA	12	TGTGCCAGCAGGGTAGGGACCTACGAGCAGTACTTC	CASRVGTYEQYF
NA	TRBJ2-3	TRBV9	NA	13	TGTGCCAGCAGCTTAACGACCGAGAGTACGCAGTATTTT	CASSLTTESTQYF
NA	TRBJ2-1	TRBV7-9	NA	15	TGTGCCAGCAGCTTACTGGGAATAAGCTACAATGAGCAGTTCTTC	CASSLLGISYNEQFF
NA	TRBJ1-5	TRBV6-6	TRBD1	16	TGTGCCAGCAGTTACCCCACAGGGGCGCCCAATCAGCCCCAGCATTTT	CASSYPTGAPNQPQHF
many	TRBJ1-3	TRBV5-6	NA	15	TGTGCCAGCAGTTCCGCAGGCGCCTCTGGAAACACCATATATTTT	CASSSAGASGNTIYF
NA	TRBJ1-5	TRBV5-8	NA	16	TGTGCCAGCAGCGCTACGGGACGCCTTAGCAATCAGCCCCAGCATTTT	CASSATGRLSNQPQHF